This record looks at one TCR beta chain sequence and its context. Different DNA sequences within this sample yield the same CDR3. Clones were read by immunoSEQ multiplex PCR, and TCRdb kept only the in-frame ones, dropping some. The profile shows some 210,000 clones, around nine tenths of them singletons. This entry comes from a study of blood T cell repertoires in COVID-19. Trimming left V 3 bases short and J 3 bases short, with 14 bases between. Per the germline V gene, CDR1 is MGHDK and CDR2 is SYGVNS. The CDR3 covers 15 residues. The sequenced sample was peripheral blood. The chain recombines TRBV25-1 with TRBJ1-1; D is unresolved. This TCR was recovered from a woman aged 40-49 years who had recovered from COVID-19. CDR3 protein: CASSDPAGGDTEAFF. The CDR3 nucleotides are TGTGCCAGCAGTGACCCAGCCGGCGGTGACACTGAAGCTTTCTTT.